This TCR beta chain comes out of a study of radiation and T cells in renal cell carcinoma. Study conclusions and caveats: In blood, top tumor clones expanded by 2 weeks, shrinking by 4.

Turning to this clone: Its antigen is still unknown.

V was shortened by 8 bases and J by 6 bases, with 11 bases between the two germline ends. Germline V gene data show CDR1 as MNHNY and CDR2 as SVGAGI (reference sequence). The CDR3 loop spans 12 amino acids. Sequenced by immunoSEQ multiplex PCR; TCRdb stores in-frame clones only, minus some. The table lists around 64,000 clones, about 74% of them singletons. Stated time point: blood 4 weeks post-SBRT, at nephrectomy. Treatment described: 15 Gy SBRT to primary tumor, nephrectomy 4 weeks later. Nephrectomy followed 15 Gy stereotactic body radiation by 4 weeks. Serial blood draws occurred at baseline and 2 and 4 weeks post-SBRT.

The chain combines TRBV6-6 with TRBJ2-1; D possibly corresponds to TRBD1 (6 bases). This material consisted of blood, taken from a patient whose treatment included radiotherapy and nephrectomy. The TCR was taken from a man aged 55-75 years with renal cell carcinoma. This CDR3 reads CASGGAVNEQFF. The CDR3, as DNA: TGTGCCAGCGGGGGCGCGGTCAATGAGCAGTTCTTC.